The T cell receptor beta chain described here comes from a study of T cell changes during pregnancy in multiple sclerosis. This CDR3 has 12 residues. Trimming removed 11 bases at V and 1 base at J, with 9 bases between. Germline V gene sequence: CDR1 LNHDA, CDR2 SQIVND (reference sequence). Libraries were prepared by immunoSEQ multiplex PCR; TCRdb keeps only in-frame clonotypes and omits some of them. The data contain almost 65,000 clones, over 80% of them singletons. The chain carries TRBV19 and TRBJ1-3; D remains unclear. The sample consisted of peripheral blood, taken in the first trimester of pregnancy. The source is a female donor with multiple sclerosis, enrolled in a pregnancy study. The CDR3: CAGGDSGNTIYF. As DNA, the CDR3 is TGTGCCGGCGGGGATTCTGGAAACACCATATATTTT.